This note documents a single T cell receptor (beta chain) sequence. The data were produced by immunoSEQ multiplex PCR, yet TCRdb's version contains in-frame clones alone and is incomplete. The sample has about 91,000 clones, around 79% seen once. These data come from a study of blood T cell repertoires in COVID-19. CDR1 and CDR2 (germline): LNHDA, SQIVND (reference sequence). CDR3 length equals 14 residues. The V and J ends lost 8 bases and 9 bases, in that order; junction bases with no gene match: 9. The sequence was collected from an elderly woman with acute or convalescent COVID-19. The genes are TRBV19 and TRBJ1-6, with 8 bases lining up with TRBD1. The sample consisted of peripheral blood. The CDR3 DNA follows: TGTGCCAGTGCCCGGGACAGGACGAGTTCACCCCTCCACTTT. It yields the protein CASARDRTSSPLHF.